This is a list of T cell receptor beta chains from one sample in a study of T-cell reconstitution after alpha-beta-depleted transplantation in children. TCRdb analysed the PCR reads with MiXCR anew, one entry per CDR3 protein. The data show nearly 250,000 distinct CDR3 sequences, roughly 7.7% seen once. This sample comprised PBMCs, mostly from graft donor cells, obtained 180 days after TCRalphabeta/CD19-depleted stem cell transplant. Receptors originate from a male patient between 10 and 17 years old who had a stem cell transplant for acute lymphoblastic leukemia, so the T cells may come from the graft donor. Each CDR3 is given with its conserved first and last residue. D genes are given only for firm matches. Clone size, where shown, is once, few, many, or a class for clones that have expanded.

clone_size j_call d_call v_call cdr3_aa cdr3_nt
many TRBJ2-3 NA TRBV7-9 CASSLGVGDTQYF TGTGCCAGCAGCTTGGGGGTTGGAGATACGCAGTATTTT
many TRBJ2-2 TRBD2 TRBV9 CASSVAGGTGELFF TGTGCCAGCAGCGTAGCGGGGGGCACCGGGGAGCTGTTTTTT
many TRBJ2-6 NA TRBV7-9 CAQGGTGANVLTF TGTGCCCAGGGGGGGACCGGGGCCAACGTCCTGACTTTC
many TRBJ1-1 NA TRBV7-9 CASSLRGAFF TGTGCCAGCAGCCTAAGGGGAGCTTTCTTT
many TRBJ1-5 NA TRBV12-3/TRBV12-4 CASAGELWQPQHF TGTGCCAGCGCAGGGGAGCTGTGGCAGCCCCAGCATTTT
many TRBJ2-5 TRBD2 TRBV7-2 CASSPPSGLQETQYF TGTGCCAGCAGCCCCCCATCGGGACTACAAGAGACCCAGTACTTC
many TRBJ2-1 TRBD2 TRBV12-3/TRBV12-4 CASSPAGGPGEQFF TGTGCCAGCAGTCCGGCGGGAGGGCCGGGGGAGCAGTTCTTC
many TRBJ2-2 TRBD1 TRBV12-3/TRBV12-4 CASRQGTNTGELFF TGTGCCAGCAGACAGGGGACGAACACCGGGGAGCTGTTTTTT
few TRBJ1-5 NA TRBV19 CASSIPEQPQHF TGTGCCAGTAGTATCCCAGAACAGCCCCAGCATTTT
NA TRBJ2-2 TRBD2 TRBV19 CASRTGLAGGDTGELFF TGTGCCAGTAGGACCGGACTAGCGGGAGGGGACACCGGGGAGCTGTTTTTT
few TRBJ2-4 NA TRBV4-3 CASSQDESLAKNIQYF TGCGCCAGCAGCCAAGACGAATCCCTAGCCAAAAACATTCAGTACTTC
many TRBJ1-5 NA TRBV25-1 CASSDRANQPQHF TGTGCCAGCAGTGACCGGGCCAATCAGCCCCAGCATTTT
many TRBJ2-3 TRBD1 TRBV28 CASSLVRDRGRVTDTQYF TGTGCCAGCAGTCTTGTTCGGGACAGGGGGCGTGTCACAGATACGCAGTATTTT
many TRBJ2-3 NA TRBV24-1 CATRAWDTQYF TGTGCCACCCGCGCCTGGGATACGCAGTATTTT
many TRBJ2-3 TRBD2 TRBV3-1 CASSQAGLAGTDTQYF TGTGCCAGCAGCCAAGCGGGACTAGCGGGGACAGATACGCAGTATTTT
many TRBJ1-1 TRBD1 TRBV5-1 CASSGPGGMNTEAFF TGCGCCAGCAGCGGACCAGGGGGGATGAACACTGAAGCTTTCTTT
many TRBJ1-1 NA TRBV29-1 CSVEQGNTEAFF TGCAGCGTTGAGCAGGGGAACACTGAAGCTTTCTTT
many TRBJ1-2 NA TRBV14 CASSQGGVPYGYTF TGTGCCAGCAGCCAAGGGGGGGTCCCCTATGGCTACACCTTC
NA TRBJ2-1 TRBD2 TRBV12-3/TRBV12-4 CASSLLLAGEQFF TGTGCCAGCAGTTTGTTGCTAGCGGGTGAGCAGTTCTTC
many TRBJ1-6 NA TRBV24-1 CATRTGHNSPLHF TGTGCCACCAGGACAGGACATAATTCACCCCTCCACTTT
few TRBJ2-7 TRBD2 TRBV7-9 CASSLLPGGPGEQYF TGTGCCAGCAGCTTATTGCCGGGAGGGCCGGGTGAGCAGTACTTC
NA TRBJ1-3 TRBD1 TRBV9 CASSPRTGVGDTIYF TGTGCCAGCAGCCCAAGGACAGGGGTTGGAGACACCATATATTTT
many TRBJ2-1 NA TRBV7-8 CASSAYGYNEQFF TGTGCCAGCAGCGCTTACGGTTACAATGAGCAGTTCTTC
many TRBJ2-7 NA TRBV2 CASSGWYEQYF TGTGCCAGCAGTGGGTGGTACGAGCAGTACTTC
many TRBJ2-7 NA TRBV5-1 CASSLKAGGSWEQYF TGCGCCAGCAGCTTGAAGGCAGGGGGGTCTTGGGAGCAGTACTTC
many TRBJ2-3 TRBD2 TRBV20-1 CSAGRTSGSDTQYF TGCAGTGCGGGTAGGACTAGCGGGAGCGATACGCAGTATTTT